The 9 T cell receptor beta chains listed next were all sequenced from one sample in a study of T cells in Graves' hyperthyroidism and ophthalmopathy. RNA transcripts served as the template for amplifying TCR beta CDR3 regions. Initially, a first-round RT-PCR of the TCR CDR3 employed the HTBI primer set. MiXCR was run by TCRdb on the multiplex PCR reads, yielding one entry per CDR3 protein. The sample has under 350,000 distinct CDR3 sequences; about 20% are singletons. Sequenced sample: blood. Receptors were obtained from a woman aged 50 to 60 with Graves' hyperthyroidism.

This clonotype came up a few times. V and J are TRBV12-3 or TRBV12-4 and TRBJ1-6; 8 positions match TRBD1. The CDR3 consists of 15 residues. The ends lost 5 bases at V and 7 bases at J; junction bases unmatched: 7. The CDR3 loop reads CASSGRTGRNSPLHF. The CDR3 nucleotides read TGTGCCAGCAGTGGACGGACAGGGAGGAATTCACCCCTCCACTTT.

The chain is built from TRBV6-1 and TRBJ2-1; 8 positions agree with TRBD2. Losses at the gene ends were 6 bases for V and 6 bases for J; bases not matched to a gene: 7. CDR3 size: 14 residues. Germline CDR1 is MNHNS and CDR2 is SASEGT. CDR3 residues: CASRARGGSNEQFF. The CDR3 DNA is TGTGCCAGCAGGGCTCGGGGGGGCTCCAATGAGCAGTTCTTC.

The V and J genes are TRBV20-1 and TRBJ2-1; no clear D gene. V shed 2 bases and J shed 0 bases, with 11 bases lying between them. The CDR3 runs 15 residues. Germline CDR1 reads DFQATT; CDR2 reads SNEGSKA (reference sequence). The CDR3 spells CSARPHPSSYNEQFF. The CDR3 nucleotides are TGCAGTGCTAGACCGCACCCGAGCTCCTACAATGAGCAGTTCTTC.

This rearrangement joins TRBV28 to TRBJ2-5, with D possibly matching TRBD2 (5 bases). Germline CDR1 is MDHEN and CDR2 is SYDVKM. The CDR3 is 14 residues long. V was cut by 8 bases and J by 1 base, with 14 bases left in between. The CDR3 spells CASVPAGGQETQYF. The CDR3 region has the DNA TGTGCCAGCGTTCCGGCCGGAGGCCAAGAGACCCAGTACTTC.

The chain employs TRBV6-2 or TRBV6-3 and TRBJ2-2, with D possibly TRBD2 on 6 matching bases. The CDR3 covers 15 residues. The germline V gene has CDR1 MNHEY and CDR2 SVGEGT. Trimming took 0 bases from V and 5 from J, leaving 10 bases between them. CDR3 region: CASSYSGLGTGELFF. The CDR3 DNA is TGTGCCAGCAGTTACTCGGGACTTGGAACCGGGGAGCTGTTTTTT.

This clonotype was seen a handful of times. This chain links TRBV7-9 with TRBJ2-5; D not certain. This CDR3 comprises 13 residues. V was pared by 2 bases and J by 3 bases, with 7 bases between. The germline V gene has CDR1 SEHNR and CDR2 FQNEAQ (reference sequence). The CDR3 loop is CASSLRREETQYF. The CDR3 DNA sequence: TGTGCCAGCAGCTTAAGGCGTGAAGAGACCCAGTACTTC.

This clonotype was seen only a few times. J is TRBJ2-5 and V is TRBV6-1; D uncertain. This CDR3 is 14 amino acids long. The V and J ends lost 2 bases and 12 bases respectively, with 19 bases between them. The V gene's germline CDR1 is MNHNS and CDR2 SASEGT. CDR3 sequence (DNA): TGTGCCAGCAGTGAACTATGGACCCGCACTGAAGAGTACTTC. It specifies CASSELWTRTEEYF.

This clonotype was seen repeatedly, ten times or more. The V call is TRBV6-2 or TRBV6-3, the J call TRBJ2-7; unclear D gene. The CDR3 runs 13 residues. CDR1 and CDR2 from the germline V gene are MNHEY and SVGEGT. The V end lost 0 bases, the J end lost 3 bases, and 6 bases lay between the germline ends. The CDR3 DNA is TGTGCCAGCAGTTACTCACGATTCTACGAGCAGTACTTC. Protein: CASSYSRFYEQYF.

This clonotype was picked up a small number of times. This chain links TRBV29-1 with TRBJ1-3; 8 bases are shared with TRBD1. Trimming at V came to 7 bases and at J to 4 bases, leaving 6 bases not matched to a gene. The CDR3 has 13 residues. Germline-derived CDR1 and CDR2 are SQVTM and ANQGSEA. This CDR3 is CSGTTGGGNTIYF. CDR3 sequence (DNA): TGCAGCGGTACCACAGGGGGAGGAAACACCATATATTTT. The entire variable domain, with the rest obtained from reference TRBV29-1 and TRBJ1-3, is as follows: SAVISQKPSRDICQRGTSLTIQCQVDSQVTMMFWYRQQPGQSLTLIATANQGSEATYESGFVIDKFPISRPNLTFSTLTVSNMSPEDSSIYLCSGTTGGGNTIYFGEGSWLTVV.